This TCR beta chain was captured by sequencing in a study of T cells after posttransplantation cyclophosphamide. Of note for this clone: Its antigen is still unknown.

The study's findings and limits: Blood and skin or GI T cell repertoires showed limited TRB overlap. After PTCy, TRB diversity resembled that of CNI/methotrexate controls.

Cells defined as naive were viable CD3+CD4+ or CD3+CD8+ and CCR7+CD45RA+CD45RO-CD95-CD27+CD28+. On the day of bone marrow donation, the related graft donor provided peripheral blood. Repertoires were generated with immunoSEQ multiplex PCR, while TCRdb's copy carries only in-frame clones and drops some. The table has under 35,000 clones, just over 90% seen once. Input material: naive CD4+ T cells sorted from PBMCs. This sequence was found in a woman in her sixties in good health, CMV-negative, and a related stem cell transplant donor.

CDR3 coding DNA: TGTGCCAGCAGCGTCTCGTCTAGCGGGGAGGCCGGGGAGCTGTTTTTT. Encoded protein: CASSVSSSGEAGELFF. V usage is TRBV9 and J usage is TRBJ2-2; 9 bases line up with TRBD2. Germline V gene lookup returns CDR1 SGDLS and CDR2 YYNGEE. This CDR3 is 16 amino acids long. Germline trimming cut 2 bases from V and 6 bases from J; bases unmatched to any gene: 8.